Below, 12 T cell receptor beta chains from the same sample are listed, as sequenced in a study of T cell changes during pregnancy in multiple sclerosis. Profiled with immunoSEQ multiplex PCR; TCRdb holds only in-frame clones, not every one. The data contain 84,000 or so clones, about 95% of them seen just once; the ten biggest clones take up roughly 2.5%. The specimen was peripheral blood, collected in the third trimester of pregnancy. All receptors derive from a female donor with multiple sclerosis, enrolled in a pregnancy study.

The chain combines TRBV18 with TRBJ1-1; TRBD1 matches 8 bases. With 4 bases clipped from V and 3 bases from J, the junction kept 10 bases outside the gene matches. The CDR3 is 16 residues long. Germline CDR1 KGHSH, CDR2 LQKENI. CDR3 in DNA: TGTGCCAGCTCACTTTACAGGGGGGAAAGGTACACTGAAGCTTTCTTT. Its protein product is CASSLYRGERYTEAFF.

This clone has a single count. The chain links TRBV15 to TRBJ2-3, with TRBD2 identical over 10 bases. This CDR3 region has 17 residues. Germline loops: CDR1 LNHNV, CDR2 YYDKDF (reference sequence). Germline trimming cut 2 bases from V and 3 bases from J; bases unmatched to any gene: 8. The CDR3 is CATSRLGVSGGTDTQYF. CDR3 sequence (DNA): TGTGCCACCAGCAGACTGGGGGTTAGCGGGGGGACAGATACGCAGTATTTT.

The J gene is TRBJ1-1, the V gene TRBV6-1; 9 bases match TRBD1. Germline-derived CDR1 and CDR2 are MNHNS and SASEGT. The CDR3 is 15 residues long. After removal of 7 bases from V and 4 bases from J, the junction contained 10 bases not matched to a gene. In DNA, the CDR3 is TGTGCCAGCAAGGGACAGGGCCCATGGAGCACTGAAGCTTTCTTT. Amino acids: CASKGQGPWSTEAFF.

V and J are TRBV6-5 and TRBJ1-1; 7 bases are a match to TRBD1. The CDR3 has 15 amino acids. CDR1 is MNHEY, CDR2 SVGAGI, per germline. J lost 5 bases, V lost 2 bases, and 8 bases had no gene match. CDR3 coding DNA: TGTGCCAGCAGTTACACTGAACAGGGGAGGACTGAAGCTTTCTTT. Its protein is CASSYTEQGRTEAFF.

This sequence joins TRBV27 and TRBJ2-3; perhaps TRBD2 as D (5 bases). Trimming shortened V by 5 bases and J by 2 bases, and 11 bases separated the two germline ends. Looked up from germline, CDR1 is MNHEY and CDR2 is SMNVEV (reference sequence). The CDR3 is made up of 14 amino acids. The CDR3 spells CASSNRGTTDTQYF. In nucleotides, the CDR3 is TGTGCCAGCAGTAATCGGGGTACCACAGATACGCAGTATTTT.

The DNA for the CDR3 is TGCGCCAGCACCCCGATGGGGGGATCCATGAACACTGAAGCTTTCTTT. This encodes CASTPMGGSMNTEAFF. This sequence joins TRBV5-1 and TRBJ1-1, with D maybe TRBD1 (5 bases). V lost 6 bases and J lost 0, with 18 bases in between. Germline lookup yields CDR1 SGHRS and CDR2 YFSETQ. The CDR3 runs to 16 residues.

V usage is TRBV2 and J usage is TRBJ1-1, with 7 bases matching TRBD1. J gave up 5 bases and V 6 bases, and 9 bases lay outside the gene matches. Germline CDR1 reads SNHLY; CDR2 reads FYNNEI. The CDR3 is made up of 14 amino acids. CDR3 in DNA: TGTGCCAGCAGCGAGACAGGGTTGGGGACTGAAGCTTTCTTT. Its protein product is CASSETGLGTEAFF.

V is TRBV11-3 and J is TRBJ2-7; perhaps TRBD2 as D (6 bases). The germline V gene encodes CDR1 SGHNT and CDR2 YENEEA. Trimming left V 0 bases short and J 2 bases short, with 14 bases between. The CDR3 covers 16 residues. The CDR3 here is CASSLDHGGRTYEQYF. In DNA, the CDR3 is TGTGCCAGCAGCTTAGATCACGGGGGTCGAACCTACGAGCAGTACTTC.

The chain is built from TRBV18 and TRBJ2-3; D remains unclear. Germline CDR1 and CDR2: KGHSH and LQKENI. Trimming took 6 bases from V and 5 from J, leaving 12 bases between them. The CDR3 is 13 amino acids. The CDR3 spells CASSPTPRDTQYF. The CDR3 coding sequence is TGTGCCAGCTCGCCCACGCCTAGAGATACGCAGTATTTT.

This sequence joins TRBV29-1 and TRBJ1-2, with 11 nucleotides matching TRBD1. The CDR3 extends over 13 amino acids. Germline-derived CDR1 and CDR2 are SQVTM and ANQGSEA. The junction had 9 bases not matched to a gene; V was cut back by 8 bases and J by 7 bases. CDR3 region: CSSAGDRGAGYTF. The CDR3 DNA reads TGCAGCTCTGCCGGGGACAGGGGGGCTGGCTACACCTTC.

The CDR3 DNA sequence: TGCGCCAGCAGCTCAAACAGGGAGTCTGCTTTCTTT. Translation gives CASSSNRESAFF. The V and J genes are TRBV5-1 and TRBJ1-1, with D tentatively TRBD1 (6 bases). The CDR3 covers 12 residues. CDR1 SGHRS and CDR2 YFSETQ come from the germline V gene. Trimming took off 3 bases at V and 11 bases at J, with 14 bases between the two ends.

This clone was seen just once. This rearrangement joins TRBV5-1 to TRBJ2-1; D may be TRBD2 (7 bases). This CDR3 is built from 14 residues. Per the germline V gene, CDR1 is SGHRS and CDR2 is YFSETQ. V lost 1 base, J lost 9 bases, and 14 bases lay in between. CDR3 region: CASSLSGGGAEQFF. For the CDR3, the DNA is TGCGCCAGCAGCTTGAGCGGTGGGGGGGCTGAGCAGTTCTTC.